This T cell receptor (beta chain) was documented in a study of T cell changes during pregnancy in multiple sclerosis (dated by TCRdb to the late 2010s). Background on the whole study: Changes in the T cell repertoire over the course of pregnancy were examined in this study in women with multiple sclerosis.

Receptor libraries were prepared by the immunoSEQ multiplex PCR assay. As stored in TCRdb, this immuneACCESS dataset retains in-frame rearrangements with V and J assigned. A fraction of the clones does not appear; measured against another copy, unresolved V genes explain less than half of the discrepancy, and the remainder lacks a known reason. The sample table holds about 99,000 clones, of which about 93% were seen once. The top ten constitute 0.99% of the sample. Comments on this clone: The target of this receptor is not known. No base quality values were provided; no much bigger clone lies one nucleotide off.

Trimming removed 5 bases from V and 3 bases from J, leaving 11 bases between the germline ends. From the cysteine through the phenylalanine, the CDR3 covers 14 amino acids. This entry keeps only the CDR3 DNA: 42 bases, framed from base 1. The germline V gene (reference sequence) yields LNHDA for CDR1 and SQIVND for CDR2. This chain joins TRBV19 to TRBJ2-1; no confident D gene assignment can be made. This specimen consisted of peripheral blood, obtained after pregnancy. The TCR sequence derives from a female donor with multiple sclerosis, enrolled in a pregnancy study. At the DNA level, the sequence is TGTGCCAGTAGTCCGGCGGCTATCTACAATGAGCAGTTCTTC. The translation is CASSPAAIYNEQFF.